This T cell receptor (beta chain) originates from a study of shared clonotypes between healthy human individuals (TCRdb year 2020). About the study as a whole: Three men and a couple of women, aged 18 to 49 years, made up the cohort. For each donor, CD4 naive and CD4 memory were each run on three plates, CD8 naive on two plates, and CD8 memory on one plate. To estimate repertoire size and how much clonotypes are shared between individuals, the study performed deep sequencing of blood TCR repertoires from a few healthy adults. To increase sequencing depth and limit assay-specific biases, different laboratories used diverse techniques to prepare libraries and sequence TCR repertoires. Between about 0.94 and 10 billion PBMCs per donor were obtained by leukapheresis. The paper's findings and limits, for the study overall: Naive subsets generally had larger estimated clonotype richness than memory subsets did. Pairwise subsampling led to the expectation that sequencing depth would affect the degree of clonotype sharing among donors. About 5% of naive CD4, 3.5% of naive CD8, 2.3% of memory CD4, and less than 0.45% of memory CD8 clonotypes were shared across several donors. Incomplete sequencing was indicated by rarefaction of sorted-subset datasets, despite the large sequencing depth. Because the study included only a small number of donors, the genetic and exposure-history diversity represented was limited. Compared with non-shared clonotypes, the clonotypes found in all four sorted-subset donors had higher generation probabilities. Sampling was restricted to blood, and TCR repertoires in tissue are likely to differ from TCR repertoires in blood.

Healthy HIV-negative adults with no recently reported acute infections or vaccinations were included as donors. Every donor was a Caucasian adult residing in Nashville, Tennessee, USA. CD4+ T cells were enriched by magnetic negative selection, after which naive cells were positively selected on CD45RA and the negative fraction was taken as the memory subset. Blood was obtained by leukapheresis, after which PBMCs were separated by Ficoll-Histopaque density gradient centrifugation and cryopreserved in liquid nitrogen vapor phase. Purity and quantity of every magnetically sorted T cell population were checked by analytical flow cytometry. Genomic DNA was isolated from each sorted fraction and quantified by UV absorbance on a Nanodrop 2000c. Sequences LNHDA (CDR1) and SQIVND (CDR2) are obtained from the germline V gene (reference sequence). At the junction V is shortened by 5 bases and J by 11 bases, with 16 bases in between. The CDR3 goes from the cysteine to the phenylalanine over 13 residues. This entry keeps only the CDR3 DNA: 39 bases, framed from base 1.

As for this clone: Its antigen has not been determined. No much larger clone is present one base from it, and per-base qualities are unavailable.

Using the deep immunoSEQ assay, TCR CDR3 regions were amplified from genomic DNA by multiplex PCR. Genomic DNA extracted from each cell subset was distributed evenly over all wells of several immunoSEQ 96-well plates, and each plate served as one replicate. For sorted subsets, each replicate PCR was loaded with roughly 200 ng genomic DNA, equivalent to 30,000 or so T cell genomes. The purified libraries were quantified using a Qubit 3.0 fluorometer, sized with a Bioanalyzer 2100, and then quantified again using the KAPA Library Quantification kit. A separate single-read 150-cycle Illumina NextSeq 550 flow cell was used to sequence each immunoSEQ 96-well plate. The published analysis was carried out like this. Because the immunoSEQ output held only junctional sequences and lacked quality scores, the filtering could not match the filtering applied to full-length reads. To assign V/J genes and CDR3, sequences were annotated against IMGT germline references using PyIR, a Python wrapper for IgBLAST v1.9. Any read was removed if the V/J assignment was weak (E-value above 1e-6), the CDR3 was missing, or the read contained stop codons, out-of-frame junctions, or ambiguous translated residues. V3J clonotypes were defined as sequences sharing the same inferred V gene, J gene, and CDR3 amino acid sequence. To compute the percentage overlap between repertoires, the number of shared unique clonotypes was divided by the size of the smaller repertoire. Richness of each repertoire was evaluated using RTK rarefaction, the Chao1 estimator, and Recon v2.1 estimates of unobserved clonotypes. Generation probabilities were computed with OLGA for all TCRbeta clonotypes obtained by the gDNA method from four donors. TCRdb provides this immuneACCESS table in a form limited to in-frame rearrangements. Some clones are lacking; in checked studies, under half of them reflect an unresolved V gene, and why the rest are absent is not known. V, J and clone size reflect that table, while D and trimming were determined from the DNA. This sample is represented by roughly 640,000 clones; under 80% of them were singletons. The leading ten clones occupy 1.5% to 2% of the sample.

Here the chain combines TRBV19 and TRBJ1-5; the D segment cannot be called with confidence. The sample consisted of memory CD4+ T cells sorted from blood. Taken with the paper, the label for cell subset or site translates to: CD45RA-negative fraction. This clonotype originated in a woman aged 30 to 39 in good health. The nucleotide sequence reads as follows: TGTGCCAGTAGTCCCCTCGCCCTTGGGGCCCAGCATTTT. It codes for CASSPLALGAQHF.